This T cell receptor (beta chain) is drawn from a study of shared clonotypes between healthy human individuals. Looking at the study overall: CD4 naive cells filled three plates per donor, CD4 memory three, CD8 naive two and CD8 memory one.

V lost 2 bases and J lost 0, with 10 bases in between. From germline, CDR1 is SGHAT and CDR2 FQNNGV. This CDR3 spans 16 amino acids. Terminally differentiated effector memory CD45RA+ cells were left out of the naive CD8 fraction, which was CD45RO-negative and positively selected for CCR7. Details on this clone: What it binds is not known.

Every subset's genomic DNA went evenly onto several immunoSEQ plates. TCRdb's copy holds only in-frame clones and misses some; the assay was immunoSEQ multiplex PCR. This table has about 2 million clones, about 94% appearing once. Whole-study results and caveats: Expectations were that clonotype sharing among donors would be affected by sequencing depth. The study found lower generation probabilities in non-shared clonotypes than in those shared by all four donors.

The specimen sequenced was naive CD8+ T cells sorted from blood. The receptor was derived from a man aged 18-30 years in good health. The J gene is TRBJ2-2, the V gene TRBV11-2, with D uncertain. The CDR3 DNA follows: TGTGCCAGCAGCTTAATGGCAGTCGCGAACACCGGGGAGCTGTTTTTT. Translating it yields CASSLMAVANTGELFF.